This T cell receptor (beta chain) was captured in a study of vaccination and CD4 T cells after COVID-19. Across the whole study: Overlapping spike peptides of SARS-CoV-2, HCoV-NL63, HCoV-OC43 and HCoV-229E stimulated the cells.

Treatment of the sample: 10-day PBMC culture with coronavirus spike peptide pools or control peptides (ViraFEST assay). Harvesting of the unexposed donor's CD4+ T cells predated the COVID-19 pandemic (2011-2018). Judged by abundance, this clonotype is medium-sized (0.01 to 0.1%). Its antigen is currently unknown. With the Oncomine TCR Beta short-read assay, DNA from cultured CD4+ T cells was sequenced. Genomic DNA from cultured CD4+ T cells was extracted. TCRdb called the PCR reads again in MiXCR, with one record for every CDR3 protein. The sample includes approximately 9,000 distinct CDR3 sequences, 34% of them seen just once. Germline V gene data show CDR1 as LNHNV and CDR2 as YYDKDF (reference sequence). Trimming stripped 0 bases from V and 9 bases from J, with 8 bases between. The CDR3 spans 12 residues.

Sample: CD4+ T cells from blood, cultured in vitro. The rearrangement links TRBV15 to TRBJ2-5; possibly TRBD1 for D (6 bases). The origin of this receptor is a human donor in good health. The CDR3: CATSRDTGPQYF. The CDR3, as DNA: TGTGCCACCAGCAGAGATACAGGGCCCCAGTACTTC. Looking up the rest from reference TRBV15 and TRBJ2-5 gives the full variable domain: DAMVIQNPRYQVTQFGKPVTLSCSQTLNHNVMYWYQQKSSQAPKLLFHYYDKDFNNEADTPDNFQSRRPNTSFCFLDIRSPGLGDTAMYLCATSRDTGPQYFGPGTRLLVL.